Each of the 13 T cell receptor beta chains below was sequenced from the same sample in a study (dated by TCRdb to between 2014 and 2016). The library was built by means of 5' RACE. These reads were obtained on an Illumina MiSeq. TCRdb itself trimmed the public reads at Q25 with fastp, ran MiXCR and retained productive beta chains. Each CDR3 protein appears once, grouped with its most common genes and DNA. The sample table shows around 50,000 distinct CDR3 sequences, and about 28% are seen once. The ten largest clones represent about 3% of the sample. Sample: tumor-infiltrating memory CD4+ T cells sorted from the breast tumor. The sample's cell subset or site, from its label and the paper: memory CD4+ T cells, CD4+CD45RO+CD25-. These receptors all stem from a female donor with breast cancer.

This rearrangement joins TRBV5-1 to TRBJ2-7, with 10 bases fitting TRBD1. This CDR3 is 17 amino acids long. The trim removed 4 bases at V and 6 bases at J, leaving 16 bases unmatched. Germline assignment: CDR1 SGHRS and CDR2 YFSETQ. CDR3 nucleotides: TGCGCCAGCAGCCCCCGGGGACAGGGGACTAGAGGGCTCGAGCAGTACTTC. Its translation is CASSPRGQGTRGLEQYF. Filled out from reference TRBV5-1 and TRBJ2-7, the complete variable domain reads KAGVTQTPRYLIKTRGQQVTLSCSPISGHRSVSWYQQTPGQGLQFLFEYFSETQRNKGNFPGRFSGRQFSNSRSEMNVSTLELGDSALYLCASSPRGQGTRGLEQYFGPGTRLTVT.

The chain is built from TRBV12-3 or TRBV12-4 and TRBJ1-5, with a possible D match to TRBD1 (5 bases). The V end lost 6 bases, the J end lost 2 bases, and 14 bases lay between the germline ends. The CDR3 length is 15 residues. CDR3 loop: CASSPGLWGNQPQHF. Written as DNA, the CDR3 is TGTGCCAGCAGCCCGGGGCTTTGGGGCAATCAGCCCCAGCATTTT.

This clonotype has a count of ten or more. The chain uses TRBV5-5 and TRBJ1-2, with TRBD1 as a possible D gene (6 bases). Germline V CDR1 and CDR2: SGHKS, YYEKEE (reference sequence). V was trimmed by 4 bases and J by 5 bases, leaving 21 bases between them. The CDR3 loop spans 16 amino acids. Here the CDR3 reads CASSQETGLLSYGYTF. In DNA form, the CDR3 reads TGTGCCAGCAGCCAAGAGACAGGCCTCCTCTCTTATGGCTACACCTTC.

In its sample, this clonotype was seen a few times. This may stem from a read error, because a much larger clone lies one nucleotide away. The chain employs TRBV12-3 or TRBV12-4 and TRBJ1-2; the match to TRBD1 covers 11 bases. The CDR3 sequence is 13 residues long. The CDR3 nucleotides read TGTACCAGCAGGGGACAGGGGGGCTATGGCTACACCTTC. Translated: CTSRGQGGYGYTF.

The rearrangement uses TRBV12-3 or TRBV12-4 and TRBJ2-1, with D perhaps given as TRBD1 or TRBD2 (5 bases each). CDR3 length: 12 residues. Trimming removed 3 bases from V and 7 bases from J, with 7 bases in between. The CDR3: CASSFWGNEQFF. DNA of the CDR3: TGTGCCAGCAGTTTTTGGGGGAATGAGCAGTTCTTC.

The chain recombines TRBV20-1 with TRBJ1-5, with 10 bases fitting TRBD1. The germline V gene has CDR1 DFQATT and CDR2 SNEGSKA (reference sequence). Trimming took 5 bases from V and 10 from J; bases not matched to a gene: 5. The CDR3 runs to 12 residues. CDR3 amino acids: CSAGQGDRPQHF. The CDR3, as DNA: TGCAGTGCTGGACAGGGGGATCGCCCCCAGCATTTT.

The chain has TRBV5-1 and TRBJ2-7; 9 bases are shared with TRBD1. V lost 0 bases and J lost 1; bases outside the gene matches: 2. This CDR3 has 15 amino acids. Looked up from germline, CDR1 is SGHRS and CDR2 is YFSETQ. The CDR3 nucleotides are TGCGCCAGCAGCTTGGGCGGGACAGGGTCCTACGAGCAGTACTTC. Protein sequence: CASSLGGTGSYEQYF.

This rearrangement joins TRBV7-9 to TRBJ2-7; 8 bases match TRBD2. Germline V lookup: CDR1 SEHNR, CDR2 FQNEAQ (reference sequence). The V gene end was trimmed by 5 bases and the J gene end by 1 base; junction bases not matched to a gene: 10. The CDR3 length is 16 residues. Here the CDR3 reads CASSRGASGLSYEQYF. In DNA, the CDR3 is TGTGCCAGCAGCCGTGGGGCTAGCGGGCTTTCCTACGAGCAGTACTTC.

This clonotype has a handful of counts. The V call is TRBV10-2, the J call TRBJ2-7; 10 bases agree with TRBD2. V dropped 2 bases and J dropped 2; count of bases not matched to a gene: 0. Germline CDR1 WSHSY, CDR2 SAAADI. The CDR3 runs 14 residues. CDR3 residues: CASSETSGAYEQYF. CDR3 sequence (DNA): TGCGCCAGCAGTGAGACTAGCGGGGCCTACGAGCAGTACTTC.

The chain employs TRBV28 and TRBJ2-7; D perhaps matches TRBD1 (6 bases). This CDR3 region has 14 residues. CDR1 and CDR2 from the germline V gene are MDHEN and SYDVKM. V was clipped by 6 bases and J by 6 bases, with 18 bases between them. CDR3 DNA: TGTGCCAGCAGCCTAAACCAGGGGACGCTCGAGCAGTACTTC. This gives the protein CASSLNQGTLEQYF.

As concerns this clonotype: A much larger clone differs from this one at a single base, so this may be a read error. The CDR3 sequence: CSAIGGGGGLYEQYF. The CDR3 DNA reads as TGCAGTGCTATAGGAGGCGGGGGTGGCCTGTACGAGCAGTACTTC. The chain couples TRBV20-1 to TRBJ2-7, with 7 bases lining up with TRBD2. After removal of 4 bases from V and 4 bases from J, the junction contained 13 bases not matched to a gene. The CDR3 is made up of 15 amino acids. The germline V gene has CDR1 DFQATT and CDR2 SNEGSKA (reference sequence).

This chain uses TRBV11-1 with TRBJ2-7, with D hard to call. Per germline, CDR1 SGHAT and CDR2 FQDESV (reference sequence). This CDR3 region has 14 residues. The germline V and J ends were trimmed by 1 base and 0 bases, with 7 bases remaining between them. CDR3 coding DNA: TGTGCCAGCAGCTTAGGAGTTAGCTCCTACGAGCAGTACTTC. It encodes CASSLGVSSYEQYF.

The J gene is TRBJ2-5, the V gene TRBV5-1; D gene uncertain. Per germline, CDR1 SGHRS and CDR2 YFSETQ. The CDR3 covers 13 residues. The V end lost 4 bases, the J end lost 2 bases, and 9 bases lay between the germline ends. CDR3 sequence: CASSPVPQETQYF. In DNA form, the CDR3 reads TGCGCCAGCAGCCCCGTCCCACAAGAGACCCAGTACTTC.